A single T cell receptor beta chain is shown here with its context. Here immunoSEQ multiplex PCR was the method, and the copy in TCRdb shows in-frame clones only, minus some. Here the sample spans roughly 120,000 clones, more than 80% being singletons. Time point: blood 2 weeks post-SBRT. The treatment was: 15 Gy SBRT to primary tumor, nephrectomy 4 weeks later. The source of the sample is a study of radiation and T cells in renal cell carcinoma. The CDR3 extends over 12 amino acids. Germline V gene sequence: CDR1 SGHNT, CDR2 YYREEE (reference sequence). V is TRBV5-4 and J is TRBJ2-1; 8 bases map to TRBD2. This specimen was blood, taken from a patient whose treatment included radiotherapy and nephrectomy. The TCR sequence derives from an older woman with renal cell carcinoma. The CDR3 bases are TGTGCGACGGGACTAGGTTACTCTAAGCAGTTCTTC. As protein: CATGLGYSKQFF.